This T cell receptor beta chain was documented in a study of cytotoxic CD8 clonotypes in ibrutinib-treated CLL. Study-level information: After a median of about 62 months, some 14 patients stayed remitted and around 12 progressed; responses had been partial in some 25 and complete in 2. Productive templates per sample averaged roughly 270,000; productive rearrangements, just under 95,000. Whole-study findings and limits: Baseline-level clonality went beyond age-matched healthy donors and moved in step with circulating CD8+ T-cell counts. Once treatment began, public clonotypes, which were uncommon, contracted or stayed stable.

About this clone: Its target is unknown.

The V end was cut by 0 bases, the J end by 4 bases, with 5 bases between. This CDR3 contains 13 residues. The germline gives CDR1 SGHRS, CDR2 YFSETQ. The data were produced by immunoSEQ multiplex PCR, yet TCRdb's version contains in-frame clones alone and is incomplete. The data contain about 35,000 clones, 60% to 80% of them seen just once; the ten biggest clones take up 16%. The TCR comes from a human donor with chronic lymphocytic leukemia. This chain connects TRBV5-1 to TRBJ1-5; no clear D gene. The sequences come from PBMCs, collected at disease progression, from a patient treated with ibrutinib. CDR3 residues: CASSLELNQPQHF. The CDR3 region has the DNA TGCGCCAGCAGCTTGGAGTTGAATCAGCCCCAGCATTTT. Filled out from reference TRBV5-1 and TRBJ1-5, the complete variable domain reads KAGVTQTPRYLIKTRGQQVTLSCSPISGHRSVSWYQQTPGQGLQFLFEYFSETQRNKGNFPGRFSGRQFSNSRSEMNVSTLELGDSALYLCASSLELNQPQHFGDGTRLSIL.